Each of the 26 T cell receptor beta chains below was sequenced from the same sample in a study of OX40 agonist ivuxolimab in advanced cancers. The assay was immunoSEQ multiplex PCR, and TCRdb's table has in-frame clones only and misses some. The sample lists about 20,000 clones; 78% were seen once. The input for sequencing was CD4+ or CD8+ T cells sorted from blood, taken in a trial of the OX40 agonist ivuxolimab. Receptors were obtained from an adult with an advanced solid tumor such as melanoma, head and neck, liver or kidney cancer.

The chain employs TRBV27 and TRBJ2-1, with 11 positions matching TRBD2. This CDR3 contains 16 residues. Germline CDR1 reads MNHEY; CDR2 reads SMNVEV (reference sequence). The junction had 10 bases not matched to a gene; V was cut back by 5 bases and J by 7 bases. For the CDR3, the DNA is TGTGCCAGCAGTCCGGGGACTAGCGGAGGGGGGAATGAGCAGTTCTTC. Protein: CASSPGTSGGGNEQFF.

This chain joins TRBV14 and TRBJ2-1; D is uncertain. Per the germline V gene, CDR1 is SGHDN and CDR2 is FVKESK. The ends were cut back, 0 bases at V and 4 bases at J, with 13 bases in the middle. The CDR3 extends over 16 amino acids. The CDR3 coding sequence is TGTGCCAGCAGCCAAGATCTAGAGCTTAGATACAATGAGCAGTTCTTC. It translates to CASSQDLELRYNEQFF.

The chain joins TRBV28 to TRBJ2-5; D perhaps matches TRBD1 (5 bases). The CDR3 runs 15 residues. V dropped 7 bases and J dropped 4 bases, with 19 bases sitting between them. In germline, CDR1 is MDHEN, CDR2 SYDVKM. This CDR3 is CASNYQGPSRETQYF. In DNA, the CDR3 is TGTGCCAGCAATTATCAGGGCCCTTCTCGAGAGACCCAGTACTTC.

This chain joins TRBV19 and TRBJ2-5; D might be TRBD1 (5 bases). CDR3 length equals 17 residues. V was cut by 1 base and J by 1 base, with 16 bases left in between. Germline values: CDR1 LNHDA, CDR2 SQIVND (reference sequence). CDR3 region: CASSIGNLGLIQETQYF. CDR3 nucleotides: TGTGCCAGTAGTATAGGGAACCTGGGGCTCATCCAAGAGACCCAGTACTTC.

The chain is built from TRBV11-3 and TRBJ2-2; 12 bases are a match to TRBD1. The CDR3 loop spans 17 amino acids. CDR1 and CDR2 (germline): SGHNT, YENEEA. The trim removed 5 bases at V and 7 bases at J, leaving 11 bases unmatched. This CDR3 is CASSPMRGQGAFGELFF. CDR3 in DNA: TGTGCCAGCAGCCCAATGCGGGGACAGGGGGCGTTCGGGGAGCTGTTTTTT.

The table lists this clone with a count of one. The chain has TRBV19 and TRBJ2-7; D is undetermined. The V gene lost 1 base and the J gene lost 0 bases, with 7 bases spanning the gap. This CDR3 spans 14 amino acids. Germline V gene sequence: CDR1 LNHDA, CDR2 SQIVND (reference sequence). The CDR3 sequence is CASSIVASSYEQYF. CDR3 in DNA: TGTGCCAGTAGTATAGTGGCTAGCTCCTACGAGCAGTACTTC.

The rearrangement joins TRBV5-1 to TRBJ1-1, with TRBD1 matching 8 bases. This CDR3 has 15 amino acids. Germline V lookup: CDR1 SGHRS, CDR2 YFSETQ. With V trimmed by 5 bases and J by 5 bases, 11 bases remained unmatched. The CDR3 reads CASRDRDEGRTEAFF. CDR3 nucleotides: TGCGCCAGCAGGGACAGGGACGAAGGGCGGACTGAAGCTTTCTTT.

This clone was picked up a small number of times. V is TRBV7-9 and J is TRBJ2-1; 12 bases fit TRBD1. CDR3 size: 16 residues. Germline trimming cut 6 bases from V and 7 bases from J; bases unmatched to any gene: 10. Germline lookup yields CDR1 SEHNR and CDR2 FQNEAQ (reference sequence). In nucleotides, the CDR3 is TGTGCCAGCAGACCTTCCCGGGACAGGGGGCGAAATGAGCAGTTCTTC. It codes for CASRPSRDRGRNEQFF.

By frequency in the sample, this clone is medium-sized. This chain connects TRBV9 to TRBJ2-7; weak D call: TRBD2 (5 bases). The ends were cut back, 4 bases at V and 0 bases at J, with 11 bases in the middle. This CDR3 contains 14 residues. Germline values: CDR1 SGDLS, CDR2 YYNGEE. In DNA, the CDR3 is TGTGCCAGCAGCCCGCGGGCGGGCTCCTACGAGCAGTACTTC. Its protein is CASSPRAGSYEQYF.

V and J are TRBV27 and TRBJ2-7; 8 bases are shared with TRBD2. V shed 5 bases and J 1 base; nucleotides not matched to a gene: 10. Germline CDR1 MNHEY, CDR2 SMNVEV (reference sequence). The CDR3 consists of 16 residues. CDR3 in amino acids: CASSPRGSGDSYEQYF. CDR3 nucleotide sequence: TGTGCCAGCAGTCCCCGGGGTAGCGGGGATTCCTACGAGCAGTACTTC.

This clone has a handful of counts. The chain couples TRBV9 to TRBJ2-7; D unresolved. The CDR3 sequence is 15 residues long. Germline CDR1 is SGDLS and CDR2 is YYNGEE. V was trimmed by 0 bases and J by 1 base, leaving 11 bases between them. CDR3 protein: CASSVAGGSSYEQYF. The CDR3 bases are TGTGCCAGCAGCGTAGCGGGCGGATCTTCCTACGAGCAGTACTTC.

This chain links TRBV28 with TRBJ1-2; D unclear. Germline CDR1 MDHEN, CDR2 SYDVKM. V shed 3 bases and J shed 4 bases, with 9 bases lying between them. The CDR3 contains 13 residues. Here the CDR3 DNA reads TGTGCCAGCAGTTTGCAGAACTCCTATGGCTACACCTTC. It translates to CASSLQNSYGYTF.

This chain links TRBV7-9 with TRBJ1-6; possibly TRBD1 for D (6 bases). Trimming stripped 5 bases from V and 7 bases from J, with 15 bases between. Germline CDR1 SEHNR, CDR2 FQNEAQ (reference sequence). CDR3 size: 15 residues. The CDR3 DNA follows: TGTGCCAGCAGCAACTACAGGGATCGCAATTCACCCCTCCACTTT. This translates into CASSNYRDRNSPLHF.

The rearrangement uses TRBV19 and TRBJ1-2; 8 nucleotides align to TRBD1. V lost 3 bases and J lost 4; bases outside the gene matches: 13. This CDR3 has 17 residues. Germline CDR1 reads LNHDA; CDR2 reads SQIVND (reference sequence). CDR3 nucleotides: TGTGCCAGTAGTATCGAGCACAGGGGGACACTACCCTATGGCTACACCTTC. This codes for CASSIEHRGTLPYGYTF.

The V call is TRBV6-5, the J call TRBJ2-3; D remains ambiguous. This CDR3 contains 14 residues. The V end lost 5 bases, the J end lost 2 bases, and 11 bases lay between the germline ends. Germline CDR1 is MNHEY and CDR2 is SVGAGI. CDR3 in amino acids: CASSHQLDTDTQYF. In nucleotides, the CDR3 is TGTGCCAGCAGTCACCAATTAGACACAGATACGCAGTATTTT.

The chain has TRBV9 and TRBJ2-1, with no clear D. The CDR3 spans 15 residues. The V gene's germline CDR1 is SGDLS and CDR2 YYNGEE. V was clipped by 4 bases and J by 0 bases, with 11 bases between them. This CDR3 is CASSPRLYSYNEQFF. The CDR3 DNA follows: TGTGCCAGCAGCCCCAGACTTTACTCCTACAATGAGCAGTTCTTC.

By share, this clone counts as medium-sized. The chain links TRBV4-3 to TRBJ1-4; TRBD1 matches at 11 bases. Germline-derived CDR1 and CDR2 are LGHNA and YSLEER. V shed 4 bases, J shed 6 bases, and the junction held 10 bases outside the gene matches. The CDR3 sequence is 17 residues long. Here the CDR3 reads CASSPTGQGVSDEKLFF. The CDR3 DNA reads as TGCGCCAGCAGCCCAACGGGACAGGGGGTTTCGGATGAAAAACTGTTTTTT.

The chain joins TRBV27 to TRBJ1-1; the match to TRBD1 covers 7 bases. The CDR3 is made up of 15 amino acids. Germline trimming cut 5 bases from V and 1 base from J; bases unmatched to any gene: 7. Germline V gene data show CDR1 as MNHEY and CDR2 as SMNVEV (reference sequence). The CDR3 DNA sequence: TGTGCCAGCAGTGTCCGACAGGGAGGGAACACTGAAGCTTTCTTT. Encoded protein: CASSVRQGGNTEAFF.

The V gene is TRBV4-1, the J gene TRBJ2-5; D gene ambiguous. Trimming removed 0 bases from V and 7 bases from J, with 12 bases in between. Germline V CDR1 and CDR2: MGHRA, YSYEKL. The CDR3 consists of 14 residues. The CDR3 loop is CASSQESEFGTQYF. CDR3 sequence (DNA): TGCGCCAGCAGCCAAGAGTCGGAGTTCGGGACCCAGTACTTC.

The J gene is TRBJ2-7, the V gene TRBV29-1, with TRBD2 as a possible D gene (6 bases). Germline-derived CDR1 and CDR2 are SQVTM and ANQGSEA. The CDR3 sequence is 12 residues long. V was trimmed by 6 bases and J by 6 bases, leaving 15 bases between them. The DNA for the CDR3 is TGCAGCGTGGGGGACTTCCCCCTCGAGCAGTACTTC. This translates into CSVGDFPLEQYF.

The chain recombines TRBV2 with TRBJ2-1, with a possible D match to TRBD2 (7 bases). This CDR3 region has 16 residues. Trimming took 5 bases from V and 0 from J, leaving 14 bases between them. The germline gives CDR1 SNHLY, CDR2 FYNNEI. CDR3 region: CASSSAGGPSYNEQFF. CDR3 DNA sequence: TGTGCCAGCAGTTCCGCCGGGGGGCCCTCCTACAATGAGCAGTTCTTC.

This CDR3 reads CASSLYSSYEQYF. The CDR3 bases are TGTGCCAGCAGCTTGTACAGTTCCTACGAGCAGTACTTC. The genes are TRBV5-4 and TRBJ2-7; D is unclear. Germline loops: CDR1 SGHNT, CDR2 YYREEE (reference sequence). V was pared by 1 base and J by 1 base, with 6 bases between. The CDR3 runs 13 residues.

This clone has a handful of counts. The chain has TRBV29-1 and TRBJ1-2; D is unresolved. CDR3 length: 13 amino acids. V shed 7 bases and J shed 5 bases, with 17 bases lying between them. Germline CDR1 is SQVTM and CDR2 is ANQGSEA. CDR3 in amino acids: CSARAASQYGYTF. CDR3 nucleotides: TGCAGCGCTAGGGCCGCTTCCCAATATGGCTACACCTTC. Full variable domain (outside the CDR3, taken from reference TRBV29-1 and TRBJ1-2): SAVISQKPSRDICQRGTSLTIQCQVDSQVTMMFWYRQQPGQSLTLIATANQGSEATYESGFVIDKFPISRPNLTFSTLTVSNMSPEDSSIYLCSARAASQYGYTFGSGTRLTVV.

The chain has TRBV7-2 and TRBJ2-5; 7 bases line up with TRBD1. Germline lookup yields CDR1 SGHTA and CDR2 FQGNSA. The ends lost 5 bases at V and 1 base at J; junction bases unmatched: 7. This CDR3 region has 15 residues. CDR3 amino acids: CASSLYRGFQETQYF. CDR3 bases: TGTGCCAGCAGCCTGTACAGGGGCTTCCAAGAGACCCAGTACTTC.

This sequence joins TRBV7-7 and TRBJ2-5; 8 bases are a match to TRBD2. CDR1 is SSHAT, CDR2 FNYEAQ, per germline (reference sequence). The CDR3 is 17 residues long. With 1 base clipped from V and 1 base from J, the junction kept 8 bases outside the gene matches. The CDR3 sequence: CASSLGPREDGQETQYF. The CDR3 nucleotides are TGTGCCAGCAGCTTAGGGCCGCGGGAGGACGGCCAAGAGACCCAGTACTTC. Supplemented by reference TRBV7-7 and TRBJ2-5, the full variable domain reads GAGVSQSPRYKVTKRGQDVTLRCDPISSHATLYWYQQALGQGPEFLTYFNYEAQPDKSGLPSDRFSAERPEGSISTLTIQRTEQRDSAMYRCASSLGPREDGQETQYFGPGTRLLVL.

This chain connects TRBV21-1 to TRBJ1-2. TRBV21-1 is assigned pseudogene status. This CDR3 spans 14 amino acids. CDR3 coding DNA: TGTGCCAGTCCCTCGGGCCCGTTCCCCTATGGCTACACCTTC. It translates to CASPSGPFPYGYTF.